Sequencing of this TCR beta chain was carried out in a study of human T cells and chemical hapten exposure. V shed 5 bases and J shed 0 bases, with 8 bases lying between them. Germline CDR1 and CDR2: MNHEY and SMNVEV (reference sequence). The CDR3 sequence is 13 residues long. Time point denoted: patch test 3, about 24 weeks after DPC sensitization. Treatment described: therapeutic diphenylcyclopropenone sensitization with weekly scalp DPC. TCRdb called the RACE reads again in MiXCR, with one record for every CDR3 protein. The table shows 50,000 or so distinct CDR3 sequences, with roughly a tenth occurring only once.

The sequencing here drew on whole blood, taken in connection with sensitization to the hapten diphenylcyclopropenone (DPC). This TCR derives from a woman in her thirties or forties with alopecia areata. Some clones in this sample may be carry-over from other donors' samples. The rearrangement joins TRBV27 to TRBJ2-7, with D unclear. The CDR3 region is CASSPGSSYEQYF. CDR3 coding DNA: TGTGCCAGCAGTCCAGGTAGCTCCTACGAGCAGTACTTC.